A single sample is the source of the 7 T cell receptor beta chains below, sequenced in a study of cytomegalovirus exposure and HLA in healthy donors. Assay used: immunoSEQ multiplex PCR; TCRdb lists only in-frame clones, some missing. The sample holds about 130,000 clones, 85% to 90% seen once. Material: PBMCs. These TCRs come from a woman between 25 and 40 years old in good health and CMV-seropositive.

V usage is TRBV15 and J usage is TRBJ1-5; 9 bases are shared with TRBD1. V lost 1 base and J lost 1; bases outside the gene matches: 11. Per the germline V gene, CDR1 is LNHNV and CDR2 is YYDKDF (reference sequence). CDR3 length: 19 amino acids. For the CDR3, the DNA is TGTGCCACCAGCAGAGGGGAATACCTCGGGACAGGGAGCAATCAGCCCCAGCATTTT. Translating it yields CATSRGEYLGTGSNQPQHF.

The chain joins TRBV7-6 to TRBJ2-1, with TRBD2 as a possible D gene (6 bases). The CDR3 covers 16 residues. Germline V gene data show CDR1 as SGHVS and CDR2 as FNYEAQ. The germline V and J ends were trimmed by 2 bases and 6 bases, with 17 bases remaining between them. The CDR3 DNA reads TGTGCCAGCAGCTTACTTTCAGGAGGGAGAGGCAATGAGCAGTTCTTC. Protein product: CASSLLSGGRGNEQFF.

The V and J genes are TRBV5-8 and TRBJ1-5; D call uncertain. The CDR3 runs 15 residues. V was pared by 0 bases and J by 1 base, with 8 bases between. CDR1 and CDR2 from the germline V gene are SGHTS and YDEGEE. CDR3 protein: CASSLGVGSNQPQHF. CDR3 nucleotide sequence: TGTGCCAGCAGCTTGGGAGTGGGCAGCAATCAGCCCCAGCATTTT.

This clone showed up just once. The chain links TRBV11-2 to TRBJ2-1; D is possibly TRBD1 (5 bases). The CDR3 runs to 14 residues. The germline V gene has CDR1 SGHAT and CDR2 FQNNGV. The ends were cut back, 4 bases at V and 8 bases at J, with 15 bases in the middle. The CDR3 loop reads CASSSLGRADEQFF. In nucleotides, the CDR3 is TGTGCCAGCAGCTCCCTGGGCAGGGCGGATGAGCAGTTCTTC. Supplemented by reference TRBV11-2 and TRBJ2-1, the full variable domain reads EAGVAQSPRYKIIEKRQSVAFWCNPISGHATLYWYQQILGQGPKLLIQFQNNGVVDDSQLPKDRFSAERLKGVDSTLKIQPAKLEDSAVYLCASSSLGRADEQFFGPGTRLTVL.

The chain uses TRBV28 and TRBJ2-7; 9 positions match TRBD2. J lost 3 bases, V lost 7 bases, and 10 bases had no gene match. Germline V CDR1 and CDR2: MDHEN, SYDVKM. The CDR3 sequence is 15 residues long. The CDR3 region has the DNA TGTGCCAGCATCGGAATGGCTAGCGGGATCTACGAGCAGTACTTC. Its protein is CASIGMASGIYEQYF.

The chain is built from TRBV7-8 and TRBJ2-5, with 11 bases matching TRBD2. The CDR3 totals 12 residues. Germline values: CDR1 SGHVS, CDR2 FQNEAQ. V gave up 2 bases and J gave up 13 bases; unmatched junction bases: 3. The CDR3 sequence is CASSLPGLAVYF. CDR3 nucleotide sequence: TGTGCCAGCAGCTTACCGGGACTAGCGGTGTACTTC.

V usage is TRBV2 and J usage is TRBJ2-4; 8 bases match TRBD1. The CDR3 extends over 15 amino acids. Germline CDR1 and CDR2: SNHLY and FYNNEI. The junction had 13 bases not matched to a gene; V was cut back by 6 bases and J by 9 bases. The DNA of the CDR3 is TGTGCCAGCAGGGCCGAGACAGGGGTTTGGGGCATTCAGTACTTC. It is translated as CASRAETGVWGIQYF.